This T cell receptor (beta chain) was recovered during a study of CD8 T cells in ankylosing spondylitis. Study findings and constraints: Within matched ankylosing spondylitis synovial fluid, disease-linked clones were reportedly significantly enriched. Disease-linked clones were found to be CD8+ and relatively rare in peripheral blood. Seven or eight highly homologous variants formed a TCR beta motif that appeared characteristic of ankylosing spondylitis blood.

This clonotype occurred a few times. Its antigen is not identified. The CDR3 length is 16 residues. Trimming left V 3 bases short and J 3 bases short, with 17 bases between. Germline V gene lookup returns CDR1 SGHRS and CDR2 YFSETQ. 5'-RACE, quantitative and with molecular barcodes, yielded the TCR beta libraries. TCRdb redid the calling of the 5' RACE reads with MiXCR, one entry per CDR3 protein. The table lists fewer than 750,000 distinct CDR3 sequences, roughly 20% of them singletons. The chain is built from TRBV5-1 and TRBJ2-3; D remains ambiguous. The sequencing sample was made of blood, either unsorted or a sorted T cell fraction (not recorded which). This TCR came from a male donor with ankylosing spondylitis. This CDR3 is CASSSTPLPRTDTQYF. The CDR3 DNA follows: TGCGCCAGCAGCTCGACACCTCTGCCCAGGACAGATACGCAGTATTTT. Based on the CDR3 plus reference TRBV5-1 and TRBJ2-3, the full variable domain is KAGVTQTPRYLIKTRGQQVTLSCSPISGHRSVSWYQQTPGQGLQFLFEYFSETQRNKGNFPGRFSGRQFSNSRSEMNVSTLELGDSALYLCASSSTPLPRTDTQYFGPGTRLTVL.